The 9 T cell receptor beta chains reported below all come from one sample, sequenced in a study of post-analysis software for immune sequencing data. Study-wide results and caveats: Patients showed TRBV5-6, TRBV5-1 and TRBV20-1 among about five TRBV segments more frequent than in controls.

Unique molecular identifiers were present in the TCR beta cDNA libraries. TCRdb re-analysed the PCR reads in MiXCR, keeping a single row per CDR3 protein. The sample lists roughly 700,000 distinct CDR3 sequences; 25% to 30% were seen once. Their recognized antigens are unknown. Sequencing was done on a sample of blood. These receptors were taken from a girl aged 5 to 17 with multiple sclerosis.

In this sample, this clonotype turned up many times. The genes are TRBV20-1 and TRBJ2-1; 9 bases match TRBD2. The V segment lost 6 bases and the J segment 6 bases; nucleotides outside the gene matches: 12. The CDR3 extends over 15 amino acids. Germline CDR1 is DFQATT and CDR2 is SNEGSKA (reference sequence). CDR3: CSATLMGRGGNEQFF. In nucleotides, the CDR3 is TGCAGTGCAACCCTCATGGGGCGGGGGGGCAATGAGCAGTTCTTC.

This clonotype was recorded many times. The chain is built from TRBV29-1 and TRBJ2-1; TRBD2 matches at 8 bases. Looked up from germline, CDR1 is SQVTM and CDR2 is ANQGSEA. With 6 bases clipped from V and 13 bases from J, the junction kept 5 bases outside the gene matches. The CDR3 has 10 residues. The CDR3 nucleotides read TGCAGCGTCACTAGCGGACCTCAGTTCTTC. Encoded protein: CSVTSGPQFF.

This chain connects TRBV20-1 to TRBJ1-6; D is unresolved. Germline V CDR1 and CDR2: DFQATT, SNEGSKA (reference sequence). CDR3 length: 13 residues. The V end lost 2 bases, the J end lost 10 bases, and 12 bases lay between the germline ends. The CDR3 loop reads CSARWGVGSPLHF. CDR3 coding DNA: TGCAGTGCTAGATGGGGAGTCGGGTCACCCCTCCACTTT.

There are many counts of this clonotype. The V call is TRBV7-2, the J call TRBJ2-5; 8 bases map to TRBD1. Germline-derived CDR1 and CDR2 are SGHTA and FQGNSA. J was trimmed by 5 bases and V by 1 base; bases with no gene match: 6. The CDR3 extends over 15 amino acids. The CDR3 nucleotides read TGTGCCAGCAGCTTAGATGGACAGGGTTCGGAGACCCAGTACTTC. As protein: CASSLDGQGSETQYF.

This chain joins TRBV7-2 and TRBJ2-7, with 7 bases identical to TRBD1. TRBJ2-5 matches the DNA end more closely, so the J call is doubtful. Germline V gives CDR1 SGHTA, CDR2 FQGNSA. The CDR3 contains 16 residues. CDR3 amino acids: CASSKTGTAFQETQYF. In DNA form, the CDR3 reads TGTGCCAGCAGCAAAACCGGGACAGCTTTTCAAGAGACCCAGTACTTC.

The chain uses TRBV6-5 and TRBJ2-2; no firm D call. V was clipped by 4 bases and J by 0 bases, with 18 bases between them. Germline V gives CDR1 MNHEY, CDR2 SVGAGI. The CDR3 runs 18 residues. The CDR3 here is CASSSDRVRAANTGELFF. In DNA form, the CDR3 reads TGTGCCAGCAGTTCTGATAGGGTACGGGCTGCGAACACCGGGGAGCTGTTTTTT.

This sequence joins TRBV3-1 and TRBJ2-7; the match to TRBD2 covers 11 bases. The CDR3 length is 14 residues. The V and J ends lost 3 bases and 7 bases, in that order; junction bases with no gene match: 5. CDR1 and CDR2 from the germline V gene are LGHDT and YNNKEL (reference sequence). CDR3 coding DNA: TGTGCCAGCAGCCATCTAGCGGGAGGTGAAGAGCAGTACTTC. Its translation: CASSHLAGGEEQYF.

This clonotype has more than one count but fewer than ten. The chain carries TRBV20-1 and TRBJ2-3, with 7 bases matching TRBD2. Germline V gene data show CDR1 as DFQATT and CDR2 as SNEGSKA (reference sequence). J gave up 5 bases and V 3 bases, and 8 bases lay outside the gene matches. CDR3 size: 14 residues. The DNA for the CDR3 is TGCAGTGCTAGCACGGCGGGAGATTTAGATACGCAGTATTTT. Translated: CSASTAGDLDTQYF.

Only a few counts were recorded for this clonotype. The rearrangement joins TRBV6-2 or TRBV6-3 to TRBJ2-5, with D possibly TRBD2 on 6 matching bases. Germline CDR1 and CDR2: MNHEY and SVGEGT. Deletions cut 4 bases from V and 2 bases from J, with 20 bases between. The CDR3 runs 17 residues. For the CDR3, the DNA is TGTGCCAGCAGTTCACAGCGAAACCTCGGGGGACAAGAGACCCAGTACTTC. This encodes CASSSQRNLGGQETQYF.